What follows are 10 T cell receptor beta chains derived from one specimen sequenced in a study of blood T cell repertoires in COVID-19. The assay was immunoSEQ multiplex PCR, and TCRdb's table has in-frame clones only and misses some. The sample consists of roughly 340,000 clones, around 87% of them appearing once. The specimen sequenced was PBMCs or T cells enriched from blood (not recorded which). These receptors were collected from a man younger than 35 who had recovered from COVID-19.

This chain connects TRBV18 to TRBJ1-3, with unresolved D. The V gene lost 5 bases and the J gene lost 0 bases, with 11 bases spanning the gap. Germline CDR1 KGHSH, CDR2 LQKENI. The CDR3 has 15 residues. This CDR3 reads CASSNTESSGNTIYF. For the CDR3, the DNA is TGTGCCAGCTCAAATACAGAGAGCTCTGGAAACACCATATATTTT. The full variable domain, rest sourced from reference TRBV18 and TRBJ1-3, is NAGVMQNPRHLVRRRGQEARLRCSPMKGHSHVYWYRQLPEEGLKFMVYLQKENIIDESGMPKERFSAEFPKEGPSILRIQQVVRGDSAAYFCASSNTESSGNTIYFGEGSWLTVV.

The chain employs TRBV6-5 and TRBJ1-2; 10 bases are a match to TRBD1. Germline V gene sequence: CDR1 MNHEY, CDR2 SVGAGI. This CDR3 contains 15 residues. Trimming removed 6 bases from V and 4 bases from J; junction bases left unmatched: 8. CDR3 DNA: TGTGCCAGCAGAAGTCCGACAGGGGGCGGCTATGGCTACACCTTC. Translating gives CASRSPTGGGYGYTF.

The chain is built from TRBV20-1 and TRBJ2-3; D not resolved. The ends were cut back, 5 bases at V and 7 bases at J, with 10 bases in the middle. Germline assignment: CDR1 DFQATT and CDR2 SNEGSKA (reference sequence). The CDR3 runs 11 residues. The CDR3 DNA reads TGCAGTGCTGAGAATCTTTATACGCAGTATTTT. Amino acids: CSAENLYTQYF.

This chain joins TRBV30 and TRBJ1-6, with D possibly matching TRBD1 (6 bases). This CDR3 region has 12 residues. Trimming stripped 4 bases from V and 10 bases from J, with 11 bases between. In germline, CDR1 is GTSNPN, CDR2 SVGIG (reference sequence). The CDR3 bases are TGTGCCTGGATTGGTCAGGGGTCACCCCTCCACTTT. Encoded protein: CAWIGQGSPLHF. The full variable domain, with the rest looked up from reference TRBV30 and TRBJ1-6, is SQTIHQWPATLVQPVGSPLSLECTVEGTSNPNLYWYRQAAGRGLQLLFYSVGIGQISSEVPQNLSASRPQDRQFILSSKKLLLSDSGFYLCAWIGQGSPLHFGNGTRLTVT.

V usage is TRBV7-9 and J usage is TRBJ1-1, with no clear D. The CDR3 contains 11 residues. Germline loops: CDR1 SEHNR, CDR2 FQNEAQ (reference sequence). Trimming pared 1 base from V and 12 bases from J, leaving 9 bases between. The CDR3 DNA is TGTGCCAGCAGCTTAGTTAGTAGAACTTTCTTT. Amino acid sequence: CASSLVSRTFF.

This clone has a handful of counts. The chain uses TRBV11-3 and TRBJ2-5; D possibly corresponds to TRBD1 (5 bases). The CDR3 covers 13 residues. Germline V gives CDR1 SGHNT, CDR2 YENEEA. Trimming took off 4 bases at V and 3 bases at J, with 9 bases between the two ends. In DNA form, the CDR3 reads TGTGCCAGCAGCTGGGGCGGCAAAGAGACCCAGTACTTC. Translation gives CASSWGGKETQYF.

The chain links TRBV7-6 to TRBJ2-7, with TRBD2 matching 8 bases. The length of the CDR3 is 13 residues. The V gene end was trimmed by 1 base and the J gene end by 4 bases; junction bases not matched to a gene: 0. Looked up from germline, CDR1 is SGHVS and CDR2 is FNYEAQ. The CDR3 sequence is CASSLGLAYEQYF. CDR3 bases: TGTGCCAGCAGCTTAGGACTAGCGTACGAGCAGTACTTC.

This chain's CDR3 is CASSGAVNQPQHF. For the CDR3, the DNA is TGTGCCAGCAGCGGAGCCGTTAATCAGCCCCAGCATTTT. The chain joins TRBV7-9 to TRBJ1-5; unclear D gene. Trimming stripped 5 bases from V and 4 bases from J, with 9 bases between. Per germline, CDR1 SEHNR and CDR2 FQNEAQ (reference sequence). The CDR3 length is 13 residues.

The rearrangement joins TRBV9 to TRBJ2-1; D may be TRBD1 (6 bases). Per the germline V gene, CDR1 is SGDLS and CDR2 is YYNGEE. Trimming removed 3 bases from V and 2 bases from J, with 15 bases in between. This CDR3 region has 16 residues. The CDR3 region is CASSALQGFTYNEQFF. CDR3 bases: TGTGCCAGCAGCGCCCTACAGGGTTTTACCTACAATGAGCAGTTCTTC.

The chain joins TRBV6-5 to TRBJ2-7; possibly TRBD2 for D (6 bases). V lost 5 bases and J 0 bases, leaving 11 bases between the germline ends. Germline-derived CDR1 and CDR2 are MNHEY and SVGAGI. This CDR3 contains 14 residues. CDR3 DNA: TGTGCCAGCAGTCCCACCGGGAGCTCCTACGAGCAGTACTTC. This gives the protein CASSPTGSSYEQYF.